Following are 29 T cell receptor beta chains from one sample sequenced in a study of T cell responses to AZD1222 COVID-19 vaccine. Sequencing used immunoSEQ multiplex PCR; TCRdb keeps in-frame clones, though not all of them. The table has 60,000 to 65,000 clones, around 75% seen once; the top ten hold around an eighth. The material was peripheral blood, obtained on day 0 of AZD1222 vaccination. The origin of the receptors is an adult in good health.

The chain couples TRBV10-3 to TRBJ2-3, with TRBD2 identical over 12 bases. The CDR3 has 14 amino acids. CDR1 ENHRY and CDR2 SYGVKD come from the germline V gene. J was trimmed by 6 bases and V by 7 bases; bases with no gene match: 5. DNA for the CDR3: TGTGCCATCACCCCTAGCGGGGGGGCGGATACGCAGTATTTT. Its protein product is CAITPSGGADTQYF.

This clone has more than one count but fewer than ten. This rearrangement joins TRBV27 to TRBJ2-1; TRBD2 agrees at 8 bases. V dropped 2 bases and J dropped 3; count of bases not matched to a gene: 3. There are 15 residues in the CDR3. Germline V gene lookup returns CDR1 MNHEY and CDR2 SMNVEV (reference sequence). The CDR3 nucleotides read TGTGCCAGCAGTTTAACTAGCGGCATCTACAATGAGCAGTTCTTC. It encodes CASSLTSGIYNEQFF.

The V gene is TRBV5-4, the J gene TRBJ1-3; D is ambiguous. The germline CDR1 and CDR2 sequences are SGHNT and YYREEE (reference sequence). Trimming shortened V by 4 bases and J by 1 base, and 12 bases separated the two germline ends. The CDR3 loop spans 15 amino acids. CDR3 loop: CASSPDLSSGNTIYF. CDR3 DNA sequence: TGTGCCAGCAGCCCGGACCTGTCTTCTGGAAACACCATATATTTT.

This sequence joins TRBV7-2 and TRBJ1-6; D gene ambiguous. Trimming took off 5 bases at V and 3 bases at J, with 8 bases between the two ends. Germline CDR1 reads SGHTA; CDR2 reads FQGNSA. The length of the CDR3 is 14 residues. The CDR3 reads CASSPGYYNSPLHF. The CDR3 DNA is TGTGCCAGCAGCCCCGGGTACTATAATTCACCCCTCCACTTT.

In this sample, this clone turned up once. The chain is built from TRBV7-3 and TRBJ2-1; 10 positions agree with TRBD1. With 5 bases clipped from V and 9 bases from J, the junction kept 16 bases outside the gene matches. Germline V gene data show CDR1 as SGHTA and CDR2 as FQGTGA. This CDR3 spans 17 amino acids. CDR3 sequence (DNA): TGTGCCAGCAGCACGGACGGGTGGGGACAGGGGTTTGGTGAGCAGTTCTTC. Translating gives CASSTDGWGQGFGEQFF.

The chain is built from TRBV3-1 (or the pseudogene TRBV3-2) and TRBJ2-3; D possibly corresponds to TRBD2 (6 bases). The V and J ends lost 0 bases and 8 bases respectively, with 9 bases between them. This CDR3 contains 13 residues. Per germline, CDR1 LGHDT and CDR2 YNNKEL (reference sequence). The CDR3 loop is CASSQEGGSTQYF. The CDR3 coding sequence is TGTGCCAGCAGCCAAGAGGGGGGAAGTACGCAGTATTTT.

The CDR3: CASRWWGKSRMNTEAFF. CDR3 DNA sequence: TGTGCCAGCAGATGGTGGGGGAAGAGCAGGATGAACACTGAAGCTTTCTTT. The V and J genes are TRBV2 and TRBJ1-1; the D gene is possibly TRBD1 (5 bases). The CDR3 has 17 residues. In germline, CDR1 is SNHLY, CDR2 FYNNEI. Between the trimmed V and J ends, which lost 6 bases and 0 bases, there was a span of 20 bases.

CDR3 protein: CASSSSRNEQFF. The CDR3 bases are TGTGCCAGCTCCTCTAGCAGGAATGAGCAGTTCTTC. V is TRBV28 and J is TRBJ2-1, with D possibly being TRBD2 (5 bases). The CDR3 length is 12 residues. In germline, CDR1 is MDHEN, CDR2 SYDVKM. Trimming removed 8 bases from V and 7 bases from J, with 12 bases in between. The complete variable domain, with remaining parts taken from reference TRBV28 and TRBJ2-1, reads DVKVTQSSRYLVKRTGEKVFLECVQDMDHENMFWYRQDPGLGLRLIYFSYDVKMKEKGDIPEGYSVSREKKERFSLILESASTNQTSMYLCASSSSRNEQFFGPGTRLTVL.

The V call is TRBV4-3, the J call TRBJ1-4; the D is unclear. Germline V lookup: CDR1 LGHNA, CDR2 YSLEER. V was clipped by 3 bases and J by 4 bases, with 15 bases between them. The CDR3 is made up of 16 amino acids. This CDR3 is CASSHERSAGNEKLFF. CDR3 nucleotide sequence: TGCGCCAGCAGCCACGAGAGGTCGGCGGGTAATGAAAAACTGTTTTTT.

The chain uses TRBV9 and TRBJ2-2; 12 bases are shared with TRBD2. The CDR3 is 18 amino acids. J was trimmed by 2 bases and V by 4 bases; bases with no gene match: 9. Germline V gene sequence: CDR1 SGDLS, CDR2 YYNGEE. The CDR3 reads CASSILTSGGPNTGELFF. In DNA form, the CDR3 reads TGTGCCAGCAGCATACTTACTAGCGGGGGGCCTAACACCGGGGAGCTGTTTTTT.

V gene TRBV13 combines with J gene TRBJ2-5, with a possible D match to TRBD2 (5 bases). V was pared by 0 bases and J by 3 bases, with 8 bases between. The CDR3 contains 14 residues. The germline V gene has CDR1 PRHDT and CDR2 FYEKMQ (reference sequence). CDR3 residues: CASSLGILEETQYF. In nucleotides, the CDR3 is TGTGCCAGCAGCTTAGGCATACTAGAAGAGACCCAGTACTTC. The full variable domain, completed using reference TRBV13 and TRBJ2-5, is AAGVIQSPRHLIKEKRETATLKCYPIPRHDTVYWYQQGPGQDPQFLISFYEKMQSDKGSIPDRFSAQQFSDYHSELNMSSLELGDSALYFCASSLGILEETQYFGPGTRLLVL.

The chain couples TRBV10-3 to TRBJ1-1; no clear D. This CDR3 region has 15 residues. Germline V CDR1 and CDR2: ENHRY, SYGVKD. V lost 0 bases and J lost 4, with 12 bases in between. The CDR3 loop reads CAISESAGAFTEAFF. In DNA, the CDR3 is TGTGCCATCAGTGAGTCAGCGGGAGCGTTCACTGAAGCTTTCTTT.

The genes are TRBV29-1 and TRBJ1-4; 7 bases align to TRBD1. The CDR3 is made up of 13 amino acids. Germline V gene data show CDR1 as SQVTM and CDR2 as ANQGSEA. J gave up 4 bases and V 5 bases, and 4 bases lay outside the gene matches. In nucleotides, the CDR3 is TGCAGCGTTTTCCGGGACAGTAATGAAAAACTGTTTTTT. Protein product: CSVFRDSNEKLFF.

The V call is TRBV28, the J call TRBJ1-2, with 7 positions matching TRBD1. This CDR3 contains 15 residues. Trimming removed 4 bases from V and 1 base from J; junction bases left unmatched: 6. From germline, CDR1 is MDHEN and CDR2 SYDVKM. The CDR3 sequence is CASSSSGTDNYGYTF. In nucleotides, the CDR3 is TGTGCCAGCAGTTCCTCCGGGACAGATAACTATGGCTACACCTTC.

The chain links TRBV11-2 to TRBJ2-1, with D possibly being TRBD1 (6 bases). Germline V gene data show CDR1 as SGHAT and CDR2 as FQNNGV. The CDR3 extends over 15 amino acids. The V and J ends lost 2 bases and 8 bases respectively, with 16 bases between them. This CDR3 is CASSLFGGEVHEQFF. Written as DNA, the CDR3 is TGTGCCAGCAGCTTATTTGGGGGCGAGGTGCATGAGCAGTTCTTC.

The rearrangement links TRBV28 to TRBJ2-7; 15 nucleotides match TRBD2. V shed 5 bases, J shed 7 bases, and the junction held 9 bases outside the gene matches. The CDR3 is made up of 16 amino acids. Germline V gives CDR1 MDHEN, CDR2 SYDVKM. The CDR3 reads CASSGSGTSGGREQYF. CDR3 sequence (DNA): TGTGCCAGCAGTGGATCCGGGACTAGCGGGGGGAGGGAGCAGTACTTC.

The chain couples TRBV19 to TRBJ1-1, with D hard to call. V was pared by 10 bases and J by 0 bases, with 15 bases between. The CDR3 length is 14 residues. Germline CDR1 and CDR2: LNHDA and SQIVND (reference sequence). As DNA, the CDR3 is TGTGCCACGGACTCGTCATCCTTGAACACTGAAGCTTTCTTT. Its translation: CATDSSSLNTEAFF.

The rearrangement links TRBV6-5 to TRBJ1-1; 9 bases match TRBD1. This CDR3 comprises 15 residues. CDR1 is MNHEY, CDR2 SVGAGI, per germline. Trimming at V came to 1 base and at J to 2 bases, leaving 2 bases not matched to a gene. The CDR3 bases are TGTGCCAGCAGTTACTTGGACAGGGGCAACACTGAAGCTTTCTTT. Amino acid sequence: CASSYLDRGNTEAFF.

V gene TRBV3-1 (or the pseudogene TRBV3-2) combines with J gene TRBJ2-3, with D possibly TRBD2 on 5 matching bases. CDR1 is LGHDT and CDR2 is YNNKEL in the germline V gene (reference sequence). V lost 4 bases and J 0 bases, leaving 11 bases between the germline ends. There are 15 residues in the CDR3. This CDR3 reads CASSLNPGSTDTQYF. In DNA, the CDR3 is TGTGCCAGCAGCCTAAATCCGGGAAGCACAGATACGCAGTATTTT.

The CDR3: CASSLGRQSGYTF. In nucleotides, the CDR3 is TGTGCCAGCAGTTTAGGACGCCAATCTGGCTACACCTTC. The J gene is TRBJ1-2, the V gene TRBV12-3 or TRBV12-4; D not resolved. The CDR3 covers 13 residues. V was shortened by 1 base and J by 7 bases, with 10 bases between the two germline ends.

The chain joins TRBV7-8 to TRBJ1-2; 7 bases line up with TRBD1. V shed 2 bases, J shed 1 base, and the junction held 10 bases outside the gene matches. CDR1 and CDR2 from the germline V gene are SGHVS and FQNEAQ. This CDR3 comprises 17 residues. The CDR3 protein is CASSLRPLRQGNYGYTF. Written as DNA, the CDR3 is TGTGCCAGCAGCTTAAGGCCCCTTCGACAGGGTAACTATGGCTACACCTTC.

The V and J genes are TRBV7-2 and TRBJ2-5, with D unresolved. The V end was cut by 7 bases, the J end by 5 bases, with 11 bases between. Germline CDR1 SGHTA, CDR2 FQGNSA. This CDR3 contains 12 residues. This CDR3 is CASTLGSETQYF. In nucleotides, the CDR3 is TGTGCCAGCACTCTAGGAAGTGAGACCCAGTACTTC.

The CDR3 is CASSPASVNTGELFF. DNA for the CDR3: TGTGCCAGCTCACCAGCTAGCGTGAACACCGGGGAGCTGTTTTTT. The chain links TRBV18 to TRBJ2-2; TRBD2 might be the D (6 bases). Germline CDR1 is KGHSH and CDR2 is LQKENI. The CDR3 runs to 15 residues. V was cut by 2 bases and J by 1 base, with 8 bases left in between. The whole variable domain, remainder taken from reference TRBV18 and TRBJ2-2, is NAGVMQNPRHLVRRRGQEARLRCSPMKGHSHVYWYRQLPEEGLKFMVYLQKENIIDESGMPKERFSAEFPKEGPSILRIQQVVRGDSAAYFCASSPASVNTGELFFGEGSRLTVL.

This chain links TRBV7-8 with TRBJ2-1, with 8 positions matching TRBD2. The CDR3 runs 16 residues. Germline V gene sequence: CDR1 SGHVS, CDR2 FQNEAQ. V dropped 4 bases and J dropped 7; count of bases not matched to a gene: 12. The CDR3 coding sequence is TGTGCCAGCAGCTCCCCGCCCAGCGGGGGAGCTAATGAGCAGTTCTTC. This codes for CASSSPPSGGANEQFF.

The chain joins TRBV7-2 to TRBJ1-1; TRBD1 aligns across 7 bases. The CDR3 loop spans 15 amino acids. From germline, CDR1 is SGHTA and CDR2 FQGNSA. The junction had 7 bases not matched to a gene; V was cut back by 5 bases and J by 1 base. CDR3 loop: CASSVRQGSNTEAFF. DNA for the CDR3: TGTGCCAGCAGCGTCCGACAGGGATCGAACACTGAAGCTTTCTTT.

The genes are TRBV6-2 or TRBV6-3 and TRBJ2-1; D ambiguous. The CDR3 covers 13 residues. V lost 4 bases and J lost 5, with 9 bases in between. CDR1 and CDR2 from the germline V gene are MNHEY and SVGEGT. The CDR3 loop reads CASSFYTDNEQFF. The CDR3 DNA sequence: TGTGCCAGCAGTTTCTACACAGACAATGAGCAGTTCTTC.

The chain combines TRBV11-2 with TRBJ2-1; 8 bases map to TRBD2. The CDR3 contains 16 residues. From germline, CDR1 is SGHAT and CDR2 FQNNGV. The V gene end was trimmed by 5 bases and the J gene end by 4 bases; junction bases not matched to a gene: 10. The CDR3 sequence: CASSAPGTRGYNEQFF. The CDR3, as DNA: TGTGCCAGCAGCGCGCCAGGGACTAGGGGGTACAATGAGCAGTTCTTC.

The chain combines TRBV4-3 with TRBJ2-7; tentative D call: TRBD2 (7 bases). The germline V gene encodes CDR1 LGHNA and CDR2 YSLEER. CDR3 length: 15 amino acids. Trimming took off 0 bases at V and 0 bases at J, with 9 bases between the two ends. In DNA form, the CDR3 reads TGCGCCAGCAGCCAAGATGCGGGGGCCTCCTACGAGCAGTACTTC. Amino acid sequence: CASSQDAGASYEQYF.

This clone showed up just a few times. The chain couples TRBV6-5 to TRBJ2-7, with 11 positions matching TRBD1. Germline V gives CDR1 MNHEY, CDR2 SVGAGI. V was clipped by 4 bases and J by 5 bases; unmatched bases: 7. The CDR3 loop spans 15 amino acids. CDR3 in amino acids: CASSFYGQGADEQYF. Written as DNA, the CDR3 is TGTGCCAGCAGTTTTTACGGACAGGGGGCAGACGAGCAGTACTTC.